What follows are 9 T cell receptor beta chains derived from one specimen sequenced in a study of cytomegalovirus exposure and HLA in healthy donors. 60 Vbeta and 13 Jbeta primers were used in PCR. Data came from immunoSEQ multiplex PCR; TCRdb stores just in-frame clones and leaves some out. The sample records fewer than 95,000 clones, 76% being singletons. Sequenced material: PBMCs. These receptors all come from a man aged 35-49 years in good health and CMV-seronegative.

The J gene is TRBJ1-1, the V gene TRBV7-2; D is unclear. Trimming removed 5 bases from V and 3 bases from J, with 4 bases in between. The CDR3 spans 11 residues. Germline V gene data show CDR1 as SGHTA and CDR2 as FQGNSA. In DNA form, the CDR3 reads TGTGCCAGCAGCCGTTACACTGAAGCTTTCTTT. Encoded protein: CASSRYTEAFF.

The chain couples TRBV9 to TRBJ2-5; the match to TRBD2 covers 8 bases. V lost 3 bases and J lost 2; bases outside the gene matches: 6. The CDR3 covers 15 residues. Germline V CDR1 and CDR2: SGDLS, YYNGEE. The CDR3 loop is CASSASPSGQETQYF. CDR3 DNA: TGTGCCAGCAGCGCCAGCCCTAGCGGGCAAGAGACCCAGTACTTC.

In nucleotides, the CDR3 is TGCGCCAGCAGTGAGTCGAGTTCGTTACAGGGTGGAAACACCATATATTTT. Translating gives CASSESSSLQGGNTIYF. The chain links TRBV10-2 to TRBJ1-3, with D maybe TRBD1 (6 bases). Trimming removed 0 bases at V and 3 bases at J, with 15 bases between. The CDR3 sequence is 17 residues long. Germline values: CDR1 WSHSY, CDR2 SAAADI.

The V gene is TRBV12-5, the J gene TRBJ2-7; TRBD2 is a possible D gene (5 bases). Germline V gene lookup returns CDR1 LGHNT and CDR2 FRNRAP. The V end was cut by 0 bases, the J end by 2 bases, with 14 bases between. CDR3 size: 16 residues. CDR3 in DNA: TGTGCTAGTGGTTTGGTTGTATGCGGAGGAACCTACGAGCAGTACTTC. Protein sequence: CASGLVVCGGTYEQYF.

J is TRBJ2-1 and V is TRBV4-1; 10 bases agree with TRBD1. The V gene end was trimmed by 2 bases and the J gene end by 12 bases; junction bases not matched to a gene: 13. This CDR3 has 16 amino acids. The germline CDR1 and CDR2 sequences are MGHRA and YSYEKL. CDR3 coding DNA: TGCGCCAGCAGCCAATCGGGACAGGGGCCCTCAGGTTGGCAGTTCTTC. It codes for CASSQSGQGPSGWQFF.

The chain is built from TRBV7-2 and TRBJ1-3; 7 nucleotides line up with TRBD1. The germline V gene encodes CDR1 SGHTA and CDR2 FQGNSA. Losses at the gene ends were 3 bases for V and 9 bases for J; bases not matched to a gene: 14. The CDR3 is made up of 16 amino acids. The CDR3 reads CASSFGTARVESTIYF. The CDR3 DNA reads TGTGCCAGCAGCTTCGGGACAGCGAGGGTGGAAAGCACCATATATTTT.

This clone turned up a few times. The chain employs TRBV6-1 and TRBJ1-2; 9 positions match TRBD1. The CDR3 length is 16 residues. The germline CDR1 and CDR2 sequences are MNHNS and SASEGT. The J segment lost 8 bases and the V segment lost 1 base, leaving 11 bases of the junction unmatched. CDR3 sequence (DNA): TGTGCCAGCAGTGAAGGTGGGGTTCCCGGGACAGGGGGCTACACCTTC. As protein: CASSEGGVPGTGGYTF.

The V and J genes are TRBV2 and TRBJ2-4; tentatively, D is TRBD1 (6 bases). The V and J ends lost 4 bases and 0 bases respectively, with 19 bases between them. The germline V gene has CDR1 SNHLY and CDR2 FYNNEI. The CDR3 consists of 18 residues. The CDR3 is CASSGSRDTPVAKNIQYF. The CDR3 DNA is TGTGCCAGCAGTGGTTCCCGGGACACACCGGTAGCCAAAAACATTCAGTACTTC.

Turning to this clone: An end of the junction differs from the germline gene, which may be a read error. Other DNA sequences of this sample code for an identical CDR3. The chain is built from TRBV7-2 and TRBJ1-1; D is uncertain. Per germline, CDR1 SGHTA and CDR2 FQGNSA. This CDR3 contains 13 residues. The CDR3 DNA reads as TGTGCCAGCAGCTTAGTCGGGAACACTGAAGCTTTTTTT. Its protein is CASSLVGNTEAFF.